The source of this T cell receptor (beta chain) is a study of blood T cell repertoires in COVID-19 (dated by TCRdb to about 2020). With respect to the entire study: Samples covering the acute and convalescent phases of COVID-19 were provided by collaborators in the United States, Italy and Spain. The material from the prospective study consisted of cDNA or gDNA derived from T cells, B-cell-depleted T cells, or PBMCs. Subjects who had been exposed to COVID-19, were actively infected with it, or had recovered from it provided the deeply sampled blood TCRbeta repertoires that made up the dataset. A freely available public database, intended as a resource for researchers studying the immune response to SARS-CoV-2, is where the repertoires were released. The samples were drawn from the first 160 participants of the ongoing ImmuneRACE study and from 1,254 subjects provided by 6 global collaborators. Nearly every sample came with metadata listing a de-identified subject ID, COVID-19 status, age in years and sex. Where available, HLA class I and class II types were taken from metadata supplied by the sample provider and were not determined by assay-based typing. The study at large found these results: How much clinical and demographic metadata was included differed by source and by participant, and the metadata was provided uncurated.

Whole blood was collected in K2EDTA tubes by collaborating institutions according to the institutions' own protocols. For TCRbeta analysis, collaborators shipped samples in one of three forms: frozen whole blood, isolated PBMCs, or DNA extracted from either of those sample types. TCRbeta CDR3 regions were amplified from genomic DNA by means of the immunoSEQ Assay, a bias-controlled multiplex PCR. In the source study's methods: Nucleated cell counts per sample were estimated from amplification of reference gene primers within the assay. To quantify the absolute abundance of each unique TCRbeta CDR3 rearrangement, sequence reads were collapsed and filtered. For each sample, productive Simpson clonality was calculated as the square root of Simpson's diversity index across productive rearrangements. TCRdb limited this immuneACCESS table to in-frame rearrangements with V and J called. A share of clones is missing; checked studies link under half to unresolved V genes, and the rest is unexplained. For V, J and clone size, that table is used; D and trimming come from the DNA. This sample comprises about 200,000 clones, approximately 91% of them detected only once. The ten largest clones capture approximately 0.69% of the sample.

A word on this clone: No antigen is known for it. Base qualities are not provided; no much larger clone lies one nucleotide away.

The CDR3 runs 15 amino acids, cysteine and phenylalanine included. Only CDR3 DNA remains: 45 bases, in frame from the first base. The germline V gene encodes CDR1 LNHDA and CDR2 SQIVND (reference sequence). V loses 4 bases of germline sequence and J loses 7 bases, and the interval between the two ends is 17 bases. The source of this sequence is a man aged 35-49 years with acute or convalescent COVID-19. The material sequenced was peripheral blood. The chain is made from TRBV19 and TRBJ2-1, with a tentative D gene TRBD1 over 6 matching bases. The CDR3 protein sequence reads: CASSKGDGAGNEQFF. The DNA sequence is TGTGCCAGTAGTAAGGGGGATGGGGCGGGTAATGAGCAGTTCTTC.